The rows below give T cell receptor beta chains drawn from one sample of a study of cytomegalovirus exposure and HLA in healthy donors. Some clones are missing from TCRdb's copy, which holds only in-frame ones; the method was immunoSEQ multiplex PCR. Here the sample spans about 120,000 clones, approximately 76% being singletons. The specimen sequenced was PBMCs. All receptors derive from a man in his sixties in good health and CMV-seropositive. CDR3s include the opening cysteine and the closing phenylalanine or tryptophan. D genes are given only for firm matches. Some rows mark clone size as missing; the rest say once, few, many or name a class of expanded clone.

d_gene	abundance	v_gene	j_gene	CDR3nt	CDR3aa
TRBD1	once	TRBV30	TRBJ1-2	TGTGCCTGGAGTGTAGGGACAGGGGCTGGCTACACCTTC	CAWSVGTGAGYTF
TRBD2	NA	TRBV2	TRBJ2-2	TGTGCCAGCAAGGCTAGCGGGGGCGGCACCGGGGAGCTGTTTTTT	CASKASGGGTGELFF
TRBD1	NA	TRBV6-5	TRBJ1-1	TGTGCCAGCATCAGGGGGATGAACACTGAAGCTTTCTTT	CASIRGMNTEAFF
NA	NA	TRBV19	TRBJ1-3	TGTGCCAGTGTGGGACTTTCGGTGAGAAACACCATATATTTT	CASVGLSVRNTIYF
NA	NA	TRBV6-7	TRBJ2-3	TGTGCCAGCAACGGAAAGGGGTCGGCAGATACGCAGTATTTT	CASNGKGSADTQYF
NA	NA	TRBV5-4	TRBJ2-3	TGTGCCAGCTCCCAACCCATTGCGGGAAGCACAGATACGCAGTATTTT	CASSQPIAGSTDTQYF
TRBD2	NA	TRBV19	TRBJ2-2	TGTGCCAGTAGACTTACGGGGGGGCGTGGGGCCGGGGAGCTGTTTTTT	CASRLTGGRGAGELFF
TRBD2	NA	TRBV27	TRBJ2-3	TGTGCCAGCAGTCCCAAAGGACTAGCGGGACTAGATAGCACAGATACGCAGTATTTT	CASSPKGLAGLDSTDTQYF
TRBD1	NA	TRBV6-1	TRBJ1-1	TGTGCCAGCAGCGGAGGGGACAGGGGTAACACTGAAGCTTTCTTT	CASSGGDRGNTEAFF
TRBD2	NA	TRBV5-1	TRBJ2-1	TGCGCCAGCAGCCGCAAGACTAGCGGGAGCCACAATGAGCAGTTCTTC	CASSRKTSGSHNEQFF
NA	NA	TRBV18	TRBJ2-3	TGTGCCAGCTCACGTTCGGGGAGCACAGATACGCAGTATTTT	CASSRSGSTDTQYF
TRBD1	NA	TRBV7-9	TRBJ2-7	TGTGCCAGCAGCTTAGAGGACAGGGGGCACGAGCAGTACTTC	CASSLEDRGHEQYF
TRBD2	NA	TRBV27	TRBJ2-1	TGTGCCAGCAGTTACTTGGGACTAGCGATCTCCTACAATGAGCAGTTCTTC	CASSYLGLAISYNEQFF
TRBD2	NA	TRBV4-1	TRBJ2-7	TGCGCCAGCAGCCAAGGTTTAGCGGGAGGTGATCGGGGCGAGCAGTACTTC	CASSQGLAGGDRGEQYF
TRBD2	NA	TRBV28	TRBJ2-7	TGTGCCAGCCAGAGACTAGCGGGGGACACCTACGAGCAGTACTTC	CASQRLAGDTYEQYF
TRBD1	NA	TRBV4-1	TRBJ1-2	TGCGCCAGCAGCCAAGCCGGGACAGGGGCCTATGGCTACACCTTC	CASSQAGTGAYGYTF
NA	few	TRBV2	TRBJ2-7	TGTGCCAGCAGTGTCGGCGGATTGGTGGGCGAGCAGTACTTC	CASSVGGLVGEQYF
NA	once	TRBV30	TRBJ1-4	TGTGCCTGGGCAACAGGGTTTGGGGAAAAACTGTTTTTT	CAWATGFGEKLFF
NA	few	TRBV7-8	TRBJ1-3	TGTGCCAGCAGCCTCGGGACACTTAAAAGCTCTGGAAACACCATATATTTT	CASSLGTLKSSGNTIYF
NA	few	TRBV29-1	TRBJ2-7	TGCAGCGTTGTGGCTAGCTACGAGCAGTACTTC	CSVVASYEQYF
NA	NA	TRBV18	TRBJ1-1	TGTGCCAGCTCACCACAGCAGGGCAACACTGAAGCTTTCTTT	CASSPQQGNTEAFF
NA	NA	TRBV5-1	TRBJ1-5	TGCGCCAGCAGCTTGAACATTGATCAGCCCCAGCATTTT	CASSLNIDQPQHF
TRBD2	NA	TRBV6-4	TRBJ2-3	TGTGCCAGCAGTCCATTAGCGGGAGGGCGAGATACGCAGTATTTT	CASSPLAGGRDTQYF
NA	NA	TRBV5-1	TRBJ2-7	TGCGCCAGCAGCGTGAGAGACGGGGACTACGAGCAGTACTTC	CASSVRDGDYEQYF
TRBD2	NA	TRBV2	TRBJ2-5	TGTGCCAGCAGTGACCTACTAGCGTCGGAAGAGACCCAGTACTTC	CASSDLLASEETQYF
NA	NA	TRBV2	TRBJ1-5	TGTGCCAGCAGTGAGGGGCCTCAGCCCCAGCATTTT	CASSEGPQPQHF
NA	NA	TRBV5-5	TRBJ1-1	TGTGCCAGCAGCTTCGACAGGTCCACCACTGAAGCTTTCTTT	CASSFDRSTTEAFF
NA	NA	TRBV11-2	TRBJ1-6	TGTGCCAGCAGCTTCCCGGGACATAACAATTCACCCCTCCACTTT	CASSFPGHNNSPLHF
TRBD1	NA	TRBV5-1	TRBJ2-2	TGCGCCAGCAGCTTGTCGACAGGGCTAACCGGGGAGCTGTTTTTT	CASSLSTGLTGELFF
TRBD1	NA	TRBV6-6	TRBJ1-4	TGTGCCAGCAGCGGACAGGGACTAATCGAAAAACTGTTTTTT	CASSGQGLIEKLFF
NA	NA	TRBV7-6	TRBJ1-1	TGTGCCAGCAGCGAGGGGGTCACTGAAGCTTTCTTT	CASSEGVTEAFF
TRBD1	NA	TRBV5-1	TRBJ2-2	TGCGCCAGCAGCTCCCAGGGACAGGGGACCGGGGAGCTGTTTTTT	CASSSQGQGTGELFF
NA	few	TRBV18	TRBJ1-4	TGTGCCAGCTCCCCCGAGCGGCATGGGAAACTGTTTTTT	CASSPERHGKLFF
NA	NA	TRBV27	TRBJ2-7	TGTGCCAGCAGACGAGAGCGGTACGAGCAGTACTTC	CASRRERYEQYF
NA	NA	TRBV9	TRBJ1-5	TGTGCCAGCAGCGTAGCAGGGATGAGTCAGCCCCAGCATTTT	CASSVAGMSQPQHF
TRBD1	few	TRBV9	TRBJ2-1	TGTGCCAGCAGCGTAAAGGGACAGGACGAAATCTACAATGAGCAGTTCTTC	CASSVKGQDEIYNEQFF
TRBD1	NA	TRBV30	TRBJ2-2	TGTGCCTGGAGTAAGGACAGGGGAACCGGGGAGCTGTTTTTT	CAWSKDRGTGELFF
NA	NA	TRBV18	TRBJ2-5	TGTGCCAGCTCACCAGCGGGGAGAGAGACCCAGTACTTC	CASSPAGRETQYF
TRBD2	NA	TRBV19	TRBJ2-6	TGTGCCAGTAGTCCGGGACTAGTGCTTTCTGGGGCCAACGTCCTGACTTTC	CASSPGLVLSGANVLTF
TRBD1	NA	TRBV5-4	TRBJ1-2	TGTGCCAGCAGCCTGGACAGGGTGCGCTACACCTTC	CASSLDRVRYTF
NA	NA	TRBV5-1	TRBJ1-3	TGCGCCAGCAGCTTGGCCGTCGGCAGGTTCTCTGGAAACACCATATATTTT	CASSLAVGRFSGNTIYF
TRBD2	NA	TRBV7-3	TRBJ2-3	TGTGCCAGCAGCTTTAGCGGGAGCACAGATACGCAGTATTTT	CASSFSGSTDTQYF
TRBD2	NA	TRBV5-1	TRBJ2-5	TGCGCCAGCAGCCCGGGACTAGCGGGAGGGCCGGAGACCCAGTACTTC	CASSPGLAGGPETQYF
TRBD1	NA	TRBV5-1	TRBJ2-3	TGCGCCAGCAGCTCCTCCGGGTCAACAGGGGGCGATACGCAGTATTTT	CASSSSGSTGGDTQYF
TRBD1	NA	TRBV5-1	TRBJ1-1	TGCGCCAGCAGCTCCGACAGGGGCCACAGATACACTGAAGCTTTCTTT	CASSSDRGHRYTEAFF
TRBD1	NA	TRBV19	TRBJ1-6	TGTGCCAGTAGTGACTCAGGGGGATTCGGGAATTCACCCCTCCACTTT	CASSDSGGFGNSPLHF
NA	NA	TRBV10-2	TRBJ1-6	TGCGCCAGCAGTGTTTATCAGGGGACTTCACCCCTCCACTTT	CASSVYQGTSPLHF
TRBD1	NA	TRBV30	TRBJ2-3	TGTGCCTCCCCCGGGACAGCAGATACGCAGTATTTT	CASPGTADTQYF
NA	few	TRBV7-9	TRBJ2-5	TGTGCCAGCAGCTTAGTTCGGGAGACCCAGTACTTC	CASSLVRETQYF
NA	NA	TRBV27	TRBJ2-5	TGTGCCAGCAGTTTTTTCGGTTCGCGCGAGACCCAGTACTTC	CASSFFGSRETQYF
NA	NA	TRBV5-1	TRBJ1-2	TGCGCCAGCAGCTTGGACCGGTCTAACTATGGCTACACCTTC	CASSLDRSNYGYTF
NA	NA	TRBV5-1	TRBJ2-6	TGCGCCAGCAGCTCCGGAGCGGGCTCTTTCTCTGGGGCCAACGTCCTGACTTTC	CASSSGAGSFSGANVLTF
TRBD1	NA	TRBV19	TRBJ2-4	TGTGCCAGTAGTGCCTGGACAGGGGAGAAAAACATTCAGTACTTC	CASSAWTGEKNIQYF
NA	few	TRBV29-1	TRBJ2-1	TGCAGCGTTGAAGGGTGGCCCTCCTACAATGAGCAGTTCTTC	CSVEGWPSYNEQFF
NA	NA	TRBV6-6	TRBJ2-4	TGTGCCAGCAGTTACTCGAATCCGGGAACCAAAAACATTCAGTACTTC	CASSYSNPGTKNIQYF
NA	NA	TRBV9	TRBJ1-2	TGTGCCAGCAGCGTAGACACAGGAGCCTATGGCTACACCTTC	CASSVDTGAYGYTF
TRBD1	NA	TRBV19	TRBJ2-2	TGTGCCAGTAGTGGCTGGACAGGGATGAACACCGGGGAGCTGTTTTTT	CASSGWTGMNTGELFF